This TCR beta chain was identified during a study of T cells in Graves' hyperthyroidism and ophthalmopathy. Findings and limits, study-wide: Ophthalmopathy stood apart from stable hyperthyroidism in a 13 V-J model.

As regards this clonotype: Antigen specificity is unknown.

Regions amplified from RNA transcripts were the TCR beta CDR3 regions. The study used the HTBI primer set for a first-round RT-PCR of the TCR CDR3. TCRdb processed the multiplex PCR reads anew with MiXCR; each CDR3 protein has one entry. The data show about 350,000 distinct CDR3 sequences, around 13% seen once. Trimming stripped 2 bases from V and 10 bases from J, with 16 bases between. The CDR3 sequence is 15 residues long. Germline loops: CDR1 SGHKS, CDR2 YYEKEE (reference sequence). The TCR comes from a woman between 40 and 50 years old with Graves' ophthalmopathy. This chain uses TRBV5-5 with TRBJ1-6; a possible D gene is TRBD1 (5 bases). The sequenced material came from blood. The CDR3 sequence is CASSLSDSGRSPLHF. Here the CDR3 DNA reads TGTGCCAGCAGCTTATCGGACTCAGGGAGGTCACCCCTCCACTTT.